The clone carrying this T cell receptor beta chain was recorded many times. The antigen is undetermined. The sample originates from a study of glioma-infiltrating T cells. Using RNA template, CDR3s of TCR alpha and beta were amplified with iRepertoire arm-PCR. Input was roughly 85-400 ng of tissue mRNA or PBMC total RNA. Using its own MiXCR run on the multiplex PCR reads, TCRdb lists one record per CDR3 protein. The sample consists of some 190,000 distinct CDR3 sequences, 25% to 35% of them appearing once. Findings of the study overall: Non-neoplastic patients had below-expected tissue-blood divergence, while all gliomas exceeded expectation. CDR3 overlap between tissue and blood was very small.

CDR1 is SGHTA, CDR2 FQGNSA, per germline. CDR3 size: 11 residues. Trimming shortened V by 3 bases and J by 5 bases, and 3 bases separated the two germline ends. This TCR came from a human donor with low-grade glioma or glioblastoma, undergoing nonglioma brain surgery, or in good health (not recorded which). The chain joins TRBV7-2 to TRBJ2-3; D uncertain. Material: glioma tissue, nonneoplastic brain tissue, or PBMCs (not recorded which). The DNA of the CDR3 is TGTGCCAGCAGCTTGGTAGATACGCAGTATTTT. Translated, it gives CASSLVDTQYF.